Listed below are T cell receptor beta chains from one sample, sequenced in a study of blood T cell repertoires in COVID-19. Assay used: immunoSEQ multiplex PCR; TCRdb lists only in-frame clones, some missing. Here the sample spans fewer than 200,000 clones, 87% being singletons. The sample consisted of peripheral blood. The receptors stem from a woman in her seventies with COVID-19, enrolled during active disease. Each CDR3 is given with its conserved first and last residue. D genes are given only for firm matches. Size is stated for part of the rows, as once, few or many counts, or as a class when the clone is expanded.

D: NA
V: TRBV28
size: NA
J: TRBJ2-7
CDR3: CASSPFGTNSYEQYF
DNA: TGTGCCAGCAGTCCGTTCGGGACAAATTCCTACGAGCAGTACTTC

D: TRBD1
V: TRBV10-3
size: NA
J: TRBJ2-1
CDR3: CAISEWDRVDNEQFF
DNA: TGTGCCATCAGTGAATGGGACAGGGTTGACAATGAGCAGTTCTTC

D: NA
V: TRBV6-1
size: NA
J: TRBJ1-1
CDR3: CASSESGRGQAFF
DNA: TGTGCCAGCAGTGAGTCAGGGCGCGGCCAAGCTTTCTTT

D: NA
V: TRBV5-1
size: few
J: TRBJ1-1
CDR3: CASSLLLNTEAFF
DNA: TGCGCCAGCAGCCTTCTTTTGAACACTGAAGCTTTCTTT

D: NA
V: TRBV15
size: few
J: TRBJ2-5
CDR3: CATSRGTGGGSREETQYF
DNA: TGTGCCACCAGCAGAGGGACGGGAGGGGGCAGCAGGGAAGAGACCCAGTACTTC

D: NA
V: TRBV7-3
size: few
J: TRBJ2-7
CDR3: CASSRRGSYEQYF
DNA: TGTGCCAGCAGCCGACGGGGGTCCTACGAGCAGTACTTC

D: TRBD1
V: TRBV30
size: NA
J: TRBJ2-1
CDR3: CAWSVIRDRGDNEQFF
DNA: TGTGCCTGGAGTGTAATTCGGGACAGGGGTGACAATGAGCAGTTCTTC

D: NA
V: TRBV5-6
size: few
J: TRBJ2-5
CDR3: CASSSGTASRETQYF
DNA: TGTGCCAGCAGCTCTGGGACTGCGAGCAGGGAGACCCAGTACTTC

D: TRBD2
V: TRBV7-3
size: NA
J: TRBJ2-2
CDR3: CASSSGLAGTGELFF
DNA: TGTGCCAGCAGCTCGGGACTAGCGGGAACCGGGGAGCTGTTTTTT

D: NA
V: TRBV9
size: NA
J: TRBJ2-1
CDR3: CASSKGAGPYNEQFF
DNA: TGTGCCAGCAGCAAAGGGGCAGGTCCTTACAATGAGCAGTTCTTC

D: NA
V: TRBV21-1
size: NA
J: TRBJ2-7
CDR3: CASSNIRERYEQYF
DNA: TGTGCCAGCAGCAATATCAGGGAACGGTACGAGCAGTACTTC

D: TRBD1
V: TRBV9
size: NA
J: TRBJ2-4
CDR3: CASSALQGFPKNIQYF
DNA: TGTGCCAGCAGCGCACTACAGGGGTTTCCCAAAAACATTCAGTACTTC

D: TRBD1
V: TRBV29-1
size: NA
J: TRBJ1-1
CDR3: CSVAQGLTEAFF
DNA: TGCAGCGTTGCACAGGGGCTCACTGAAGCTTTCTTT

D: NA
V: TRBV27
size: NA
J: TRBJ1-4
CDR3: CASRVGQSALTNEKLFF
DNA: TGTGCCAGCAGAGTCGGACAGAGCGCCCTAACTAATGAAAAACTGTTTTTT

D: TRBD1
V: TRBV5-8
size: NA
J: TRBJ1-5
CDR3: CASSQGGAGQPQHF
DNA: TGTGCCAGCAGCCAGGGGGGAGCAGGTCAGCCCCAGCATTTT

D: TRBD1
V: TRBV29-1
size: NA
J: TRBJ2-5
CDR3: CSVADREETQYF
DNA: TGCAGCGTGGCTGACAGGGAGGAGACCCAGTACTTC

D: NA
V: TRBV11-2
size: NA
J: TRBJ2-7
CDR3: CASSRGSTYEQYF
DNA: TGTGCCAGCAGCAGGGGGTCTACCTACGAGCAGTACTTC

D: TRBD1
V: TRBV19
size: few
J: TRBJ2-7
CDR3: CASSSGTGKSYEQYF
DNA: TGTGCCAGTAGTAGCGGGACAGGGAAATCCTACGAGCAGTACTTC

D: TRBD1
V: TRBV19
size: NA
J: TRBJ1-5
CDR3: CASSIDWDRVDSNQPQHF
DNA: TGTGCCAGTAGTATAGATTGGGACAGGGTTGATAGCAATCAGCCCCAGCATTTT

D: NA
V: TRBV6-2/TRBV6-3
size: few
J: TRBJ2-3
CDR3: CASSAVLDYSTDTQYF
DNA: TGTGCCAGCAGTGCGGTACTAGATTATAGCACAGATACGCAGTATTTT

D: TRBD1
V: TRBV12-3/TRBV12-4
size: NA
J: TRBJ1-5
CDR3: CASSLTGGQPQHF
DNA: TGTGCCAGCAGTTTGACAGGGGGCCAGCCCCAGCATTTT

D: NA
V: TRBV10-2
size: NA
J: TRBJ1-1
CDR3: CASTTRNTEAFF
DNA: TGCGCCAGCACCACAAGGAACACTGAAGCTTTCTTT

D: NA
V: TRBV19
size: NA
J: TRBJ2-2
CDR3: CASSNSLESAGELFF
DNA: TGTGCCAGTAGTAACTCATTAGAATCCGCCGGGGAGCTGTTTTTT

D: NA
V: TRBV29-1
size: NA
J: TRBJ1-4
CDR3: CSVGAEKLFF
DNA: TGCAGCGTGGGAGCTGAAAAACTGTTTTTT

D: TRBD1
V: TRBV6-5
size: NA
J: TRBJ1-1
CDR3: CASARTGDTEAFF
DNA: TGTGCCAGCGCCAGGACAGGAGATACTGAAGCTTTCTTT